Following are 13 T cell receptor beta chains from one sample sequenced in a study of post-analysis software for immune sequencing data. General study findings and limits: Patients carried a handful of TRBV segments more frequently than controls did, and TRBV5-6, TRBV5-1 and TRBV20-1 were among them.

Unique molecular identifiers tagged the TCR beta cDNA libraries. In TCRdb, the PCR reads were re-called with MiXCR into one record per CDR3 protein. Seen here are 700,000 to 800,000 distinct CDR3 sequences, about 32% observed once, and the top ten hold roughly 0.54%. For these receptors, no antigen is known. The sample comprised blood. The source is a girl aged 5-17 years with multiple sclerosis.

The V gene is TRBV6-5, the J gene TRBJ2-1, with 8 bases identical to TRBD2. The trim removed 2 bases at V and 4 bases at J, leaving 7 bases unmatched. Germline CDR1 MNHEY, CDR2 SVGAGI. The CDR3 is 16 amino acids. Here the CDR3 reads CASSYTSGGFYNEQFF. CDR3 bases: TGTGCCAGCAGTTACACTAGCGGAGGATTTTACAATGAGCAGTTCTTC.

A note on this clonotype: The conserved phenylalanine or tryptophan normally closing the CDR3 is absent here, so this likely arose from a read error. The gene calls are TRBV9 and TRBJ2-5, with TRBD1 matching 8 bases. The last part of the DNA fits TRBJ2-7 better; the J call may be wrong. This CDR3 has 14 residues. Germline-derived CDR1 and CDR2 are SGDLS and YYNGEE. The CDR3 spells CAGSSGQGTYEQYC. The CDR3 DNA reads as TGTGCCGGCAGCTCTGGACAGGGTACCTACGAGCAGTACTGC.

This clonotype appeared a few times. The chain combines TRBV20-1 with TRBJ2-5, with TRBD2 matching 9 bases. The CDR3 loop spans 16 amino acids. The germline V gene encodes CDR1 DFQATT and CDR2 SNEGSKA (reference sequence). Trimming cost V 0 bases and J 1 base; bases outside gene matches: 6. The DNA for the CDR3 is TGCAGTGCTAGAGATGAGGCGGGAGGGGTCCAAGAGACCCAGTACTTC. Its protein is CSARDEAGGVQETQYF.

V is TRBV20-1 and J is TRBJ2-3, with 14 positions matching TRBD2. Germline trimming cut 5 bases from V and 5 bases from J; bases unmatched to any gene: 12. The CDR3 extends over 17 amino acids. From germline, CDR1 is DFQATT and CDR2 SNEGSKA (reference sequence). CDR3 loop: CSAPSSGTSGSGDTQYF. The CDR3 DNA sequence: TGCAGTGCTCCTTCTTCCGGGACTAGCGGGAGTGGAGATACGCAGTATTTT.

CDR3 sequence reads: CASSPLAPSGTSTTEQYF. DNA of the CDR3: TGTGCCAGCTCACCACTTGCGCCCTCTGGGACCTCGACGACCGAGCAGTACTTC. J is TRBJ2-7 and V is TRBV18, with D perhaps being TRBD1 or TRBD2 (5 bases each). The CDR3 spans 18 residues. The ends were cut back, 1 base at V and 6 bases at J, with 25 bases in the middle. Germline lookup yields CDR1 KGHSH and CDR2 LQKENI.

V usage is TRBV6-1 and J usage is TRBJ1-1, with D uncertain. CDR3 length: 14 residues. V was clipped by 4 bases and J by 7 bases, with 16 bases between them. Looked up from germline, CDR1 is MNHNS and CDR2 is SASEGT. CDR3 nucleotides: TGTGCCAGCAGTGCCCCCTCGGGTCCCGATGAAGCTTTCTTT. Its protein product is CASSAPSGPDEAFF.

This rearrangement joins TRBV20-1 to TRBJ2-1; TRBD1 might be the D (5 bases). CDR3 length: 12 amino acids. Germline loops: CDR1 DFQATT, CDR2 SNEGSKA (reference sequence). Trimming stripped 1 base from V and 9 bases from J, with 10 bases between. Written as DNA, the CDR3 is TGCAGTGCTAGAGCAGGGATCCTTGAGCAGTTCTTC. Encoded protein: CSARAGILEQFF.

The rearrangement joins TRBV7-2 to TRBJ2-7; possible D gene TRBD2, 5 bases. Trimming stripped 5 bases from V and 2 bases from J, with 13 bases between. Germline CDR1 and CDR2: SGHTA and FQGNSA. CDR3 length: 14 amino acids. As DNA, the CDR3 is TGTGCCAGCAGCCTTGCCCTTAGCGCCTACGAGCAGTACTTC. Residues: CASSLALSAYEQYF.

The rearrangement uses TRBV7-9 and TRBJ2-1; 8 bases match TRBD2. Trimming removed 4 bases from V and 9 bases from J; junction bases left unmatched: 8. The germline CDR1 and CDR2 sequences are SEHNR and FQNEAQ (reference sequence). The CDR3 sequence is 14 residues long. CDR3 sequence: CASSWTGGPGEQFF. CDR3 DNA sequence: TGTGCCAGCAGCTGGACGGGGGGGCCGGGTGAGCAGTTCTTC.

The chain joins TRBV6-2 or TRBV6-3 to TRBJ1-1, with D unclear. The CDR3 sequence is 15 residues long. The V end was cut by 0 bases, the J end by 2 bases, with 10 bases between. Germline-derived CDR1 and CDR2 are MNHEY and SVGEGT. The CDR3 DNA sequence: TGTGCCAGCAGTTACTCGAGGCACAGCAACACTGAAGCTTTCTTT. This sequence encodes CASSYSRHSNTEAFF.

This chain joins TRBV5-1 and TRBJ2-3; TRBD2 might be the D (5 bases). V was clipped by 4 bases and J by 4 bases, with 22 bases between them. The CDR3 runs to 17 residues. Germline loops: CDR1 SGHRS, CDR2 YFSETQ. The DNA for the CDR3 is TGCGCCAGCAGCCGCGAACCGGGAAGACATACAGCAGATACGCAGTATTTT. Its translation: CASSREPGRHTADTQYF.

The V gene is TRBV27, the J gene TRBJ2-7; the match to TRBD2 covers 7 bases. V shed 5 bases, J shed 4 bases, and the junction held 17 bases outside the gene matches. The CDR3 has 17 amino acids. Germline values: CDR1 MNHEY, CDR2 SMNVEV (reference sequence). CDR3 nucleotides: TGTGCCAGCAGTCCTCCTCCAACACTAGCGACGGGTTACGAGCAGTACTTC. This translates into CASSPPPTLATGYEQYF.

This clonotype was seen many times. V and J are TRBV4-3 and TRBJ1-4, with unresolved D. V was shortened by 1 base and J by 6 bases, with 9 bases between the two germline ends. There are 14 residues in the CDR3. Germline V gene data show CDR1 as LGHNA and CDR2 as YSLEER. The CDR3 DNA reads TGCGCCAGCAGCCAAGGCCCCCGGGATGAAAAACTGTTTTTT. Translating it yields CASSQGPRDEKLFF.